The clone carrying this T cell receptor beta chain is classed as medium-sized. Trimming stripped 0 bases from V and 2 bases from J, with 14 bases between. This CDR3 spans 16 amino acids. Germline V gene data show CDR1 as DFQATT and CDR2 as SNEGSKA (reference sequence). Each CDR3 protein gets one entry after TCRdb re-called the RT-PCR reads with MiXCR. Here the sample spans approximately 920 distinct CDR3 sequences, 0.42% being singletons. The sample comes from a study of patients and donors after allogeneic stem cell transplantation. Specimen: blood, either unsorted or a sorted T cell fraction (not recorded which). The clonotype originates from a human donor who was either an allogeneic HSCT recipient or a stem cell or donor lymphocyte infusion donor (not recorded which). It is not recorded whose cells these are; they may come from a transplant donor. V is TRBV20-1 and J is TRBJ1-5; D uncertain. In nucleotides, the CDR3 is TGCAGTGCTAGAGAGCCCGACGGAAAAGGCAATCAGCCCCAGCATTTT. This translates into CSAREPDGKGNQPQHF.